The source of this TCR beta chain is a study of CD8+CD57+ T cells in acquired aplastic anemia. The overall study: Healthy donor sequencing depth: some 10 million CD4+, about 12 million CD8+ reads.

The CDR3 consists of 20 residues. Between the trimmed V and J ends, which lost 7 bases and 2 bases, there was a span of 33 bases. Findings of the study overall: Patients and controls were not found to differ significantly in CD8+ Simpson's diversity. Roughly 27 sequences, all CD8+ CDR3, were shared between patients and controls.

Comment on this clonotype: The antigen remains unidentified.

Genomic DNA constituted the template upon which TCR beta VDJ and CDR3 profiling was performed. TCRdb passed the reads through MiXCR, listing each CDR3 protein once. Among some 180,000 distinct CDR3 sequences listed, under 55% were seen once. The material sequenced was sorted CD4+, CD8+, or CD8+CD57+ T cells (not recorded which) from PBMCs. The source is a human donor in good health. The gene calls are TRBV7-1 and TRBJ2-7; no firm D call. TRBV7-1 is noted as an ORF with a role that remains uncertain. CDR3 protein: CASTSGPIEGFGEVTYEQYF. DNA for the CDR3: TGTGCCAGCACCTCCGGCCCCATCGAAGGGTTCGGCGAGGTCACCTACGAGCAGTACTTC.